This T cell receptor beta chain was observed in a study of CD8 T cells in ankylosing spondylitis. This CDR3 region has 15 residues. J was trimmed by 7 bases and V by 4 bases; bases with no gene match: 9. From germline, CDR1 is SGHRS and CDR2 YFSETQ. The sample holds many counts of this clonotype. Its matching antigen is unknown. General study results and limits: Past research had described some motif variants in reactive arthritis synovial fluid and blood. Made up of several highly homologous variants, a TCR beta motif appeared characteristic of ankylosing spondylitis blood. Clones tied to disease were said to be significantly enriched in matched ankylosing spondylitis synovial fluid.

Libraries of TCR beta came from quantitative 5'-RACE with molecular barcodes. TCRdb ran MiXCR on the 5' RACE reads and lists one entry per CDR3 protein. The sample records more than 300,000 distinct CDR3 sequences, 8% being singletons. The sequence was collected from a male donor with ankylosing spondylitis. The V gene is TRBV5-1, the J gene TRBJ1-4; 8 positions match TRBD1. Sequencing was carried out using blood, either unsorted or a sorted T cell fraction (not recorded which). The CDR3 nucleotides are TGCGCCAGCAGCACCGAATGGACAGGGACTGAAAAACTGTTTTTT. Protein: CASSTEWTGTEKLFF.